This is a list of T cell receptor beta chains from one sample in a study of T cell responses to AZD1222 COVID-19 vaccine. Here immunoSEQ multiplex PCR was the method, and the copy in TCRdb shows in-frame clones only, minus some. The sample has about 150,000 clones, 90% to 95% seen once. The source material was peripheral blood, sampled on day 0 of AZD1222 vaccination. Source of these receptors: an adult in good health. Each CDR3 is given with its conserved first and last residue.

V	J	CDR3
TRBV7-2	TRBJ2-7	CASSVQGSEQYF
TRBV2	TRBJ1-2	CASSYRGRANYGYTF
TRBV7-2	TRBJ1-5	CASSLGLDQPQHF
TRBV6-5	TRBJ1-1	CASRKTGDTEAFF
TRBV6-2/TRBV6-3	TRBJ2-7	CASSDGQGAISYEQYF
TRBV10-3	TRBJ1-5	CAISDRESLGPQHF
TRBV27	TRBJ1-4	CASSALGDNEKLFF
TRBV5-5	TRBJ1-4	CASKGGPANEKLFF
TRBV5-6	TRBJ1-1	CASKPQGNTEAFF
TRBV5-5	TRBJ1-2	CASSLGQGGYGYTF
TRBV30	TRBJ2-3	CAAEGRVGTQYF
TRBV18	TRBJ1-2	CASSSSGTGQHYGYTF
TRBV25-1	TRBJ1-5	CASSGVGGTTQHF
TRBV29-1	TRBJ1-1	CSVIPQGAGAFF
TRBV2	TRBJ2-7	CASRGGLHYEQYF
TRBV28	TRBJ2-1	CASSGNEQFF
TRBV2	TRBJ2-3	CASRPGLAGLATQYF
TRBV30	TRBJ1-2	CAWTRGAGARYGYTF
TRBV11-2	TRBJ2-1	CASSLELNRINEQFF
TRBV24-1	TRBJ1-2	CATSDSKTPGAPFYGYTF
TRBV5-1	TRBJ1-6	CASSFKTGFNSPLHF
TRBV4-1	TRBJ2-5	CASSQVLGGETQYF
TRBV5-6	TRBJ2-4	CASSLDLGRIQYF
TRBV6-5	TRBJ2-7	CASSPPPGAGEQYF
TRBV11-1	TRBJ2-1	CASSLAGQGWYNEQFF
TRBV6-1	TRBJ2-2	CASSDSGEPNTGELFF
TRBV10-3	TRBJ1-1	CAVRREQRNTEAFF
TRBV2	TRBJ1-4	CATRRGVNEKLFF
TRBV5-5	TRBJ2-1	CASPGTSGGTSSYNEQFF
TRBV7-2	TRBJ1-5	CASSLDRGVGQPQHF
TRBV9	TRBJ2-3	CASSVENSGGAVDTQYF
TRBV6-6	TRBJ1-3	CASGTDPGNTIYF
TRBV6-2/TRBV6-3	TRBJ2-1	CASSYQSREGEQFF
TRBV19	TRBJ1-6	CASSTTGSSYNSPLHF
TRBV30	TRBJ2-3	CAWSVGGSTDTQYF
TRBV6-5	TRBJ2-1	CASSLQGVAEQFF
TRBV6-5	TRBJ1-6	CASSYGRGRSLHF
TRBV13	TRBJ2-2	CASSFLQTGELFF
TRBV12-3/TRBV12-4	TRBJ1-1	CASSLIGEAFF
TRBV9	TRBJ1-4	CASSARGGAFNEKLFF